The 30 T cell receptor beta chains below come from one sample, sequenced in a study of long-term antiretroviral therapy in people with HIV (dated by TCRdb to 2021 to 2024). The immunoSEQ hsTCRB v3.0 assay was used at survey level resolution to sequence the TRB variable region. TCRdb re-hosts the immuneACCESS table, in-frame sequences only. Its copies lack some clones; in the studies checked, an unresolved V gene accounts for under half of them, and the cause for the rest is not known. This sample holds 20,000 to 30,000 clones; about four fifths were observed only once. Just over 5% of the sample lies in the top ten. This material consisted of unsorted PBMCs, taken 3 years after starting antiretroviral therapy. These receptors all stem from a man aged 18 to 30 with HIV.

This chain's CDR3 is CASSYSMSSGNTIYF. In DNA, the CDR3 is TGTGCCAGCAGTTACTCGATGAGCTCTGGAAACACCATATATTTT. V is TRBV6-5 and J is TRBJ1-3; D ambiguous. The CDR3 extends over 15 amino acids. The V gene lost 0 bases and the J gene lost 0 bases, with 6 bases spanning the gap. Germline V gene data show CDR1 as MNHEY and CDR2 as SVGAGI.

The chain uses TRBV5-4 and TRBJ2-1; 9 nucleotides match TRBD1. The trim removed 6 bases at V and 3 bases at J, leaving 4 bases unmatched. CDR3 size: 14 residues. Germline V gene data show CDR1 as SGHNT and CDR2 as YYREEE (reference sequence). DNA of the CDR3: TGTGCCAGCACCCGGGACAGGGACTACAATGAGCAGTTCTTC. It specifies CASTRDRDYNEQFF.

This chain uses TRBV5-1 with TRBJ2-2; tentative D call: TRBD1 (6 bases). The length of the CDR3 is 13 residues. The germline V gene has CDR1 SGHRS and CDR2 YFSETQ. The V end lost 9 bases, the J end lost 4 bases, and 13 bases lay between the germline ends. CDR3 in DNA: TGCGCCACTCAAAGGGGGATCACCGGGGAGCTGTTTTTT. It translates to CATQRGITGELFF.

V and J are TRBV27 and TRBJ1-5; 10 bases align to TRBD1. CDR3 length equals 14 residues. Germline CDR1 and CDR2: MNHEY and SMNVEV (reference sequence). Trimming removed 3 bases from V and 5 bases from J; junction bases left unmatched: 1. As DNA, the CDR3 is TGTGCCAGCAGTTTGACAGGGGGCCATCAGCCCCAGCATTTT. Its protein is CASSLTGGHQPQHF.

The chain has TRBV11-2 and TRBJ1-4; 7 nucleotides align to TRBD1. Trimming cost V 1 base and J 3 bases; bases outside gene matches: 5. The germline gives CDR1 SGHAT, CDR2 FQNNGV. The CDR3 loop spans 16 amino acids. The CDR3 bases are TGTGCCAGCAGCTTAGGGACAGGTGGTGCTAATGAAAAACTGTTTTTT. This sequence encodes CASSLGTGGANEKLFF.

V usage is TRBV10-2 and J usage is TRBJ1-2; D unclear. V was shortened by 2 bases and J by 4 bases, with 14 bases between the two germline ends. Germline V gives CDR1 WSHSY, CDR2 SAAADI. This CDR3 is built from 15 residues. As DNA, the CDR3 is TGCGCCAGCAGTGAGCCTGGTATATTCTCCTATGGCTACACCTTC. Its translation: CASSEPGIFSYGYTF.

The rearrangement joins TRBV28 to TRBJ1-6, with D possibly TRBD1 on 5 matching bases. CDR1 and CDR2 (germline): MDHEN, SYDVKM. CDR3 length: 15 amino acids. Between the trimmed V and J ends, which lost 3 bases and 3 bases, there was a span of 9 bases. The CDR3 protein is CASSLRGGYNSPLHF. The CDR3 coding sequence is TGTGCCAGCAGTTTGCGGGGCGGCTATAATTCACCCCTCCACTTT.

CDR3 residues: CASSFRDLGFEAFF. CDR3 sequence (DNA): TGTGCCAGCAGTTTCAGGGACTTAGGTTTTGAAGCTTTCTTT. The J gene is TRBJ1-1, the V gene TRBV6-1, with a tentative D call TRBD1 (5 bases). V was trimmed by 5 bases and J by 7 bases, leaving 17 bases between them. Per germline, CDR1 MNHNS and CDR2 SASEGT. The CDR3 loop spans 14 amino acids.

This chain links TRBV28 with TRBJ1-5; 9 bases align to TRBD1. This CDR3 is 14 amino acids long. Trimming took 6 bases from V and 5 from J; bases not matched to a gene: 5. Germline assignment: CDR1 MDHEN and CDR2 SYDVKM. The chain's CDR3 is CASRGTGNDQPQHF. The CDR3 DNA sequence: TGTGCCAGCAGAGGGACAGGGAACGATCAGCCCCAGCATTTT.

This chain joins TRBV5-5 and TRBJ2-5, with D hard to call. Per germline, CDR1 SGHKS and CDR2 YYEKEE (reference sequence). V was trimmed by 6 bases and J by 5 bases, leaving 14 bases between them. The CDR3 has 13 residues. As DNA, the CDR3 is TGTGCCAGCATGCTTGAAGTGGTGGAGACCCAGTACTTC. This encodes CASMLEVVETQYF.

This clone appeared a single time. The gene calls are TRBV5-1 and TRBJ2-4; 8 positions match TRBD1. The CDR3 runs 16 residues. CDR1 SGHRS and CDR2 YFSETQ come from the germline V gene. V dropped 2 bases and J dropped 2; count of bases not matched to a gene: 6. Here the CDR3 DNA reads TGCGCCAGCAGCTTACAGGGGGGTACGACCAAAAACATTCAGTACTTC. Protein product: CASSLQGGTTKNIQYF.

The V call is TRBV25-1, the J call TRBJ2-6; possible D gene TRBD1, 6 bases. The V gene's germline CDR1 is MGHDK and CDR2 SYGVNS. V lost 8 bases and J 4 bases, leaving 18 bases between the germline ends. This CDR3 is 16 amino acids long. The CDR3 nucleotides are TGTGCCAGCTCTACCCCCTTGGGGGCAGGGGCCAACGTCCTGACTTTC. This encodes CASSTPLGAGANVLTF.

The chain uses TRBV6-1 and TRBJ2-7, with D possibly matching TRBD1 (5 bases). V was trimmed by 6 bases and J by 3 bases, leaving 12 bases between them. The CDR3 sequence is 13 residues long. CDR1 and CDR2 (germline): MNHNS, SASEGT. CDR3 protein: CASSPTQGYEQYV. The CDR3 DNA sequence: TGTGCCAGCAGCCCCACCCAGGGCTACGAGCAGTACGTC.

The gene calls are TRBV7-9 and TRBJ2-1, with D hard to call. The CDR3 length is 12 residues. Germline assignment: CDR1 SEHNR and CDR2 FQNEAQ (reference sequence). The V end was cut by 6 bases, the J end by 7 bases, with 10 bases between. CDR3 in DNA: TGTGCCAGCAGTTTCCTGCGGAATGAGCAGTTCTTC. Translated, it gives CASSFLRNEQFF.

The genes are TRBV9 and TRBJ2-3; 7 bases are a match to TRBD2. V was pared by 0 bases and J by 0 bases, with 7 bases of the junction left unmatched. This CDR3 has 17 residues. Looked up from germline, CDR1 is SGDLS and CDR2 is YYNGEE. Written as DNA, the CDR3 is TGTGCCAGCAGCGTAGGGGCGGGGGTTTCTAGCACAGATACGCAGTATTTT. Translating it yields CASSVGAGVSSTDTQYF.

The gene calls are TRBV7-3 and TRBJ1-5, with a tentative D call TRBD1 (5 bases). The CDR3 totals 15 residues. V was clipped by 4 bases and J by 2 bases, with 12 bases between them. Germline-derived CDR1 and CDR2 are SGHTA and FQGTGA. The DNA of the CDR3 is TGTGCCAGCAGCTCGGGACCGGTAGGCAATCAGCCCCAGCATTTT. As protein: CASSSGPVGNQPQHF.

The V call is TRBV11-1, the J call TRBJ2-7; 8 bases are shared with TRBD1. This CDR3 has 16 residues. Germline values: CDR1 SGHAT, CDR2 FQDESV (reference sequence). The V segment lost 3 bases and the J segment 5 bases; nucleotides outside the gene matches: 12. The CDR3 region has the DNA TGTGCCAGCAGCTTCTTTCGTGGGACAGGTCCTGACGAGCAGTACTTC. It specifies CASSFFRGTGPDEQYF. Full variable domain (remainder filled in from reference TRBV11-1 and TRBJ2-7): EAEVAQSPRYKITEKSQAVAFWCDPISGHATLYWYRQILGQGPELLVQFQDESVVDDSQLPKDRFSAERLKGVDSTLKIQPAELGDSAMYLCASSFFRGTGPDEQYFGPGTRLTVT.

The chain uses TRBV2 and TRBJ2-1; the D gene is possibly TRBD2 (5 bases). This CDR3 spans 14 amino acids. Germline loops: CDR1 SNHLY, CDR2 FYNNEI. V lost 8 bases to trimming and J lost 6 bases, with 17 bases between them. CDR3 DNA: TGTGCCAGCGGGAGAAGGTCCTCCACCAATGAGCAGTTCTTC. Translated, it gives CASGRRSSTNEQFF.

This chain links TRBV9 with TRBJ1-1, with a possible D match to TRBD1 (5 bases). Deletions cut 4 bases from V and 6 bases from J, with 13 bases between. The CDR3 has 13 residues. Germline CDR1 reads SGDLS; CDR2 reads YYNGEE. CDR3 region: CASSFSGGAEAFF. The CDR3 DNA sequence: TGTGCCAGCAGCTTTAGCGGGGGGGCTGAAGCTTTCTTT.

The chain recombines TRBV9 with TRBJ1-2; TRBD1 matches at 7 bases. The CDR3 consists of 14 residues. V gave up 4 bases and J gave up 6 bases; unmatched junction bases: 9. CDR1 and CDR2 from the germline V gene are SGDLS and YYNGEE. In DNA, the CDR3 is TGTGCCAGCAGCAGGGGACAGAGGGAGCATGGCTACACCTTC. Protein product: CASSRGQREHGYTF.

The sample holds one count of this clone. The chain joins TRBV2 to TRBJ1-2; maybe TRBD1 (5 bases). Germline V gene sequence: CDR1 SNHLY, CDR2 FYNNEI. The CDR3 covers 13 residues. V lost 2 bases and J 4 bases, leaving 8 bases between the germline ends. CDR3 region: CASSEWQGYGYTF. CDR3 sequence (DNA): TGTGCCAGCAGTGAATGGCAGGGCTATGGCTACACCTTC.

Comment on this clone: The identical CDR3 is also encoded by other nucleotide sequences in the sample. The chain is built from TRBV29-1 and TRBJ1-2; TRBD1 agrees at 8 bases. CDR1 and CDR2 (germline): SQVTM, ANQGSEA. The V segment lost 4 bases and the J segment 6 bases; nucleotides outside the gene matches: 1. The CDR3 sequence is 11 residues long. CDR3 nucleotides: TGCAGCGTTGCAGGGGGCGATGGCTACACCTTC. Translated: CSVAGGDGYTF.

This clone turned up a few times. CDR3 in amino acids: CASRPGTAGNTIYF. The CDR3 DNA reads as TGTGCCAGCAGACCTGGGACTGCTGGAAACACCATATATTTT. This chain uses TRBV6-1 with TRBJ1-3, with TRBD1 as a possible D gene (5 bases). Trimming stripped 6 bases from V and 2 bases from J, with 11 bases between. Per germline, CDR1 MNHNS and CDR2 SASEGT. The length of the CDR3 is 14 residues.

The CDR3 reads CASSQSPGHSTYEQYF. Written as DNA, the CDR3 is TGCGCCAGCAGCCAATCCCCGGGACATAGCACCTACGAGCAGTACTTC. V is TRBV4-1 and J is TRBJ2-7, with D possibly TRBD1 on 6 matching bases. The germline CDR1 and CDR2 sequences are MGHRA and YSYEKL. Trimming removed 2 bases at V and 2 bases at J, with 16 bases between. The CDR3 has 16 residues.

The chain uses TRBV5-1 and TRBJ2-3, with 7 bases identical to TRBD1. Looked up from germline, CDR1 is SGHRS and CDR2 is YFSETQ. V lost 7 bases and J lost 3; bases outside the gene matches: 2. CDR3 length equals 12 residues. The CDR3 spells CASGTVTDTQYF. The CDR3 nucleotides read TGCGCCAGCGGGACAGTTACAGATACGCAGTATTTT. The full variable domain, its missing parts supplied by reference TRBV5-1 and TRBJ2-3, is KAGVTQTPRYLIKTRGQQVTLSCSPISGHRSVSWYQQTPGQGLQFLFEYFSETQRNKGNFPGRFSGRQFSNSRSEMNVSTLELGDSALYLCASGTVTDTQYFGPGTRLTVL.

This clone has only one observation. This sequence joins TRBV11-2 and TRBJ2-5; 7 nucleotides line up with TRBD2. V lost 1 base to trimming and J lost 4 bases; unmatched junction nucleotides: 0. CDR1 SGHAT and CDR2 FQNNGV come from the germline V gene. This CDR3 has 13 amino acids. CDR3: CASSLGGGETQYF. DNA of the CDR3: TGTGCCAGCAGCTTAGGGGGGGGAGAGACCCAGTACTTC.

This clone showed up just a few times. V usage is TRBV27 and J usage is TRBJ1-6; perhaps TRBD1 as D (5 bases). V was shortened by 6 bases and J by 0 bases, with 12 bases between the two germline ends. CDR1 is MNHEY and CDR2 is SMNVEV in the germline V gene (reference sequence). CDR3 length: 16 residues. As DNA, the CDR3 is TGTGCCAGCAGATTACAGAGGGGCTCCTATAATTCACCCCTCCACTTT. Protein: CASRLQRGSYNSPLHF.

J is TRBJ2-5 and V is TRBV5-1; no reliable D call. The CDR3 is 14 residues long. The V gene lost 2 bases and the J gene lost 1 base, with 9 bases spanning the gap. CDR1 is SGHRS and CDR2 is YFSETQ in the germline V gene. DNA for the CDR3: TGCGCCAGCAGCTTTTTGCAGACCCAAGAGACCCAGTACTTC. Protein: CASSFLQTQETQYF.

The chain carries TRBV5-1 and TRBJ2-5, with 7 positions matching TRBD1. This CDR3 comprises 13 residues. Losses at the gene ends were 5 bases for V and 2 bases for J; bases not matched to a gene: 3. From germline, CDR1 is SGHRS and CDR2 YFSETQ. CDR3 region: CASRTGSQETQYF. DNA of the CDR3: TGCGCCAGCAGGACAGGGAGTCAAGAGACCCAGTACTTC.

J is TRBJ1-6 and V is TRBV11-2; D might be TRBD1 (6 bases). Germline values: CDR1 SGHAT, CDR2 FQNNGV. This CDR3 is 18 amino acids long. V lost 2 bases to trimming and J lost 6 bases, with 20 bases between them. The CDR3 DNA sequence: TGTGCCAGCAGCTTATTTGGACAGACACCTAGGGGTAATTCACCCCTCCACTTT. Its protein product is CASSLFGQTPRGNSPLHF.